A selection of T cell receptor beta chains follows, all from one sample in a study of identical twins. TCRdb processed the 5' RACE reads anew with MiXCR; each CDR3 protein has one entry. The sample carries 270,000 or so distinct CDR3 sequences, approximately 8.3% recorded once. The sample also formed part of further work on yellow fever vaccine responses in identical twins.

Sequenced material: CD8+ T cells sorted from blood. These receptors were obtained from a young woman in good health. Both conserved end residues are part of each CDR3. A D gene is named only where the DNA matches it firmly. Expanded clones get a size class; other rows say once, few or many, or leave the size out.

>TRBJ2-3|NA|NA|TRBV15
TGTGCCACCAGCAGAGTTGCTAGTGGCACAGATACGCAGTATTTT
CATSRVASGTDTQYF
>TRBJ2-3|NA|many|TRBV11-2
TGTGCCAGCAGCCGCGACACAGATACGCAGTATTTT
CASSRDTDTQYF
>TRBJ1-1|NA|many|TRBV2
TGTGCCACTATGGGGGTGGGCAGAGAAGCTTTCTTT
CATMGVGREAFF
>TRBJ2-1|TRBD2|many|TRBV7-9
TGTGCCATAGGGCTAGCGGGAGCGGGGAATGAGCAGTTCTTC
CAIGLAGAGNEQFF
>TRBJ2-7|NA|many|TRBV6-5
TGTGCCAGCAGGAACCTTCAGGAGGAGTACTTC
CASRNLQEEYF
>TRBJ2-1|TRBD2|many|TRBV29-1
TGCAGCGTTGAAGGAATAGCGGGAGGACCCCGGCACTACAATGAGCAGTTCTTC
CSVEGIAGGPRHYNEQFF
>TRBJ2-1|NA|few|TRBV5-5
TGTGCCAGCGGGGGTGACGCGAAGATCTACAATGAGCAGTTCTTC
CASGGDAKIYNEQFF
>TRBJ1-1|NA|many|TRBV5-1
TGCGCCAGCCGGAACCAGAGGGGCGCGGAGGGTGAAGCTTTCTTT
CASRNQRGAEGEAFF
>TRBJ1-2|NA|few|TRBV20-1
TGCAGTGCTAGAGCATCTGGGGGAACTGGCTACACCTTC
CSARASGGTGYTF
>TRBJ1-6|TRBD1|many|TRBV4-3
TGCGCCAGCAGCGAAGGGGACAGCGGCATCTCCTATAATTCACCCCTCCACTTT
CASSEGDSGISYNSPLHF
>TRBJ2-3|TRBD2|few|TRBV7-9
TGTGCCAGCAGCCCCTTCCAAGCGGGGGGATGGGATACGCAGTATTTT
CASSPFQAGGWDTQYF
>TRBJ2-3|NA|few|TRBV10-3
TGTGCCATCAGTGAGCCTACCTCACAGCGGGCAGATACGCAGTATTTT
CAISEPTSQRADTQYF